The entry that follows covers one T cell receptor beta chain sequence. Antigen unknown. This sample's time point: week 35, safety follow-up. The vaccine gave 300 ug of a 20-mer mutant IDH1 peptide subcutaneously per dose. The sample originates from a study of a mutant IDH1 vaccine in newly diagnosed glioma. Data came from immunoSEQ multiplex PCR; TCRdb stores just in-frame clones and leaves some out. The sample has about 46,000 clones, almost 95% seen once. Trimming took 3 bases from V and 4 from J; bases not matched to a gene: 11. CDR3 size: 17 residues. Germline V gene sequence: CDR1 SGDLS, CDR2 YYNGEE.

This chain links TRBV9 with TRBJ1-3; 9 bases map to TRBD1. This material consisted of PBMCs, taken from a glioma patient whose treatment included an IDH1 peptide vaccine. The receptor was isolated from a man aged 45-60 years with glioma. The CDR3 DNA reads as TGTGCCAGCAGCGAGGGGACAGGGCAGAGTGGCGGAAACACCATATATTTT. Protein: CASSEGTGQSGGNTIYF.